These 5 T cell receptor beta chains share one sample of origin, sequenced in a study of vaccination and CD4 T cells after COVID-19. Antigen specificity for these receptors is unknown. Oncomine TCR Beta short-read sequencing was applied to DNA from cultured CD4+ T cells. TCRdb analysed the PCR reads with MiXCR anew, one entry per CDR3 protein. This table holds approximately 25,000 distinct CDR3 sequences, about three fifths found once. The treatment is: approximately 9-day PBMC culture with coronavirus spike peptide pools or control peptides (ViraFEST assay). Sequenced: CD4+ T cells from blood, cultured in vitro. Source of these receptors: a human donor who had recovered from COVID-19.

The chain is built from TRBV6-1 and TRBJ2-1; D possibly matches TRBD1 or TRBD2 (6 bases each). The DNA end favors TRBJ2-7, so the J call may be wrong. The CDR3 covers 15 residues. In germline, CDR1 is MNHNS, CDR2 SASEGT. The CDR3 DNA reads as TGTGCCAGCACCCAAGGTGGGGGGCTGGGGCACGAGCAGTACTTC. Amino acid sequence: CASTQGGGLGHEQYF.

The V and J genes are TRBV19 and TRBJ1-5; D gene unclear. V gave up 5 bases and J gave up 0 bases, with 5 bases separating them. This CDR3 has 13 amino acids. Germline V lookup: CDR1 LNHDA, CDR2 SQIVND (reference sequence). CDR3 amino acids: CASSDSSNQPQHF. For the CDR3, the DNA is TGTGCCAGTAGTGATAGTAGCAATCAGCCCCAGCATTTT.

The chain combines TRBV27 with TRBJ1-2; D gene unclear. The germline gives CDR1 MNHEY, CDR2 SMNVEV (reference sequence). The CDR3 has 13 residues. Trimming cost V 6 bases and J 6 bases, with 14 bases left between them. The CDR3 DNA is TGTGCCAGCAGGGAATTGGTTACCCATGGCTACACCTTC. Encoded protein: CASRELVTHGYTF.

This clonotype showed up just once. J is TRBJ2-1 and V is TRBV7-9; D gene ambiguous. The V gene's germline CDR1 is SEHNR and CDR2 FQNEAQ (reference sequence). There are 18 residues in the CDR3. V was pared by 5 bases and J by 7 bases, with 27 bases between. CDR3 protein: CASSPSIGLTDWFNEQFF. The DNA for the CDR3 is TGTGCCAGCAGCCCTTCCATAGGGCTTACAGATTGGTTTAATGAGCAGTTCTTC. The whole variable domain, filled in from reference TRBV7-9 and TRBJ2-1, reads DTGVSQNPRHKITKRGQNVTFRCDPISEHNRLYWYRQTLGQGPEFLTYFQNEAQLEKSRLLSDRFSAERPKGSFSTLEIQRTEQGDSAMYLCASSPSIGLTDWFNEQFFGPGTRLTVL.

The gene calls are TRBV20-1 and TRBJ1-1, with 7 bases that match TRBD1. Trimming at V came to 4 bases and at J to 5 bases, leaving 10 bases not matched to a gene. Looked up from germline, CDR1 is DFQATT and CDR2 is SNEGSKA (reference sequence). The CDR3 consists of 14 residues. The CDR3 DNA reads as TGCAGTGCTACTGGGGACAGTTGGGGGACTGAAGCTTTCTTT. Translated: CSATGDSWGTEAFF.